A single sample is the source of the 22 T cell receptor beta chains below, sequenced in a study of blood T cell repertoires in COVID-19. The table came from immunoSEQ multiplex PCR; TCRdb's copy has only in-frame clones and leaves some out. The sample lists fewer than 150,000 clones; around 85% were seen once. Sequencing was performed on peripheral blood. All receptors derive from a man aged 50-60 years with acute or convalescent COVID-19.

With respect to this clone: An end of the junction differs from the germline gene, which may be a read error. This chain connects TRBV4-2 to TRBJ2-1; 8 nucleotides align to TRBD2. The CDR3 is 16 amino acids. Germline CDR1 is LGHNA and CDR2 is YNFKEQ. CDR3 region: CASSQGNSGAPGGELF. The CDR3 DNA follows: TGTGCCAGCAGCCAGGGGAATAGCGGGGCCCCGGGAGGTGAGCTCTTC.

This clone appeared a few times. V and J are TRBV6-5 and TRBJ1-4, with D possibly being TRBD1 (5 bases). V lost 7 bases, J lost 8 bases, and 17 bases lay in between. This CDR3 has 14 amino acids. Germline CDR1 is MNHEY and CDR2 is SVGAGI. The CDR3 protein is CASKMGGFGEKLFF. The CDR3 coding sequence is TGTGCCAGCAAGATGGGGGGGTTCGGGGAAAAACTGTTTTTT.

The chain recombines TRBV7-9 with TRBJ2-2, with 9 bases matching TRBD1. Trimming cost V 6 bases and J 7 bases; bases outside gene matches: 9. This CDR3 comprises 15 residues. Looked up from germline, CDR1 is SEHNR and CDR2 is FQNEAQ (reference sequence). The CDR3 bases are TGTGCCAGCAGGTCCTGGGACAGGGTAATCGGGGAGCTGTTTTTT. Protein: CASRSWDRVIGELFF.

The V call is TRBV18, the J call TRBJ2-3; 10 nucleotides agree with TRBD1. The CDR3 is 15 residues long. The V gene's germline CDR1 is KGHSH and CDR2 LQKENI. Trimming at V came to 4 bases and at J to 2 bases, leaving 3 bases not matched to a gene. CDR3 coding DNA: TGTGCCAGCTCACTAGGGACAGGGGACACAGATACGCAGTATTTT. It codes for CASSLGTGDTDTQYF.

This chain uses TRBV24-1 with TRBJ2-1; D possibly corresponds to TRBD1 (6 bases). CDR1 is KGHDR, CDR2 SFDVKD, per germline. V was clipped by 2 bases and J by 6 bases, with 19 bases between them. CDR3 length equals 17 residues. The CDR3 nucleotides are TGTGCCACCAGTGATTCGAAACAGGGCGTGCTGCTCAATGAGCAGTTCTTC. As protein: CATSDSKQGVLLNEQFF.

The V gene is TRBV4-1, the J gene TRBJ1-5, with TRBD1 as a possible D gene (6 bases). Germline CDR1 reads MGHRA; CDR2 reads YSYEKL. The V end lost 2 bases, the J end lost 5 bases, and 13 bases lay between the germline ends. This CDR3 spans 15 amino acids. The CDR3 here is CASSQQHRDDQPQHF. The CDR3 DNA is TGCGCCAGCAGCCAACAACACAGGGACGATCAGCCCCAGCATTTT.

The rearrangement links TRBV5-4 to TRBJ2-7; 8 bases fit TRBD1. The junction had 10 bases not matched to a gene; V was cut back by 4 bases and J by 4 bases. This CDR3 spans 15 amino acids. From germline, CDR1 is SGHNT and CDR2 YYREEE (reference sequence). The CDR3 loop reads CASSRAQGAGYEQYF. CDR3 DNA: TGTGCCAGCAGCCGGGCCCAGGGGGCGGGATACGAGCAGTACTTC.

This clone was seen only once. This sequence joins TRBV7-2 and TRBJ1-2, with D possibly matching TRBD1 (6 bases). Germline V gene sequence: CDR1 SGHTA, CDR2 FQGNSA. Between the trimmed V and J ends, which lost 1 base and 8 bases, there was a span of 17 bases. The CDR3 runs to 15 residues. The CDR3 DNA reads TGTGCCAGCAGCTTAGTCGGGGGCACAGCGGGAGGCTACACCTTC. Its protein product is CASSLVGGTAGGYTF.

The V gene is TRBV4-1, the J gene TRBJ1-3; D unclear. The length of the CDR3 is 16 residues. V lost 3 bases and J lost 0, with 12 bases in between. Looked up from germline, CDR1 is MGHRA and CDR2 is YSYEKL. CDR3 protein: CASSHDSKYSGNTIYF. The CDR3 bases are TGCGCCAGCAGCCATGATAGCAAGTACTCTGGAAACACCATATATTTT.

The gene calls are TRBV2 and TRBJ1-5; D gene uncertain. The CDR3 contains 14 residues. V was clipped by 0 bases and J by 2 bases, with 5 bases between them. CDR1 is SNHLY, CDR2 FYNNEI, per germline. The DNA of the CDR3 is TGTGCCAGCAGTGAAGCGAGGGGCAATCAGCCCCAGCATTTT. It yields the protein CASSEARGNQPQHF. Full variable domain (remainder filled in from reference TRBV2 and TRBJ1-5): EPEVTQTPSHQVTQMGQEVILRCVPISNHLYFYWYRQILGQKVEFLVSFYNNEISEKSEIFDDQFSVERPDGSNFTLKIRSTKLEDSAMYFCASSEARGNQPQHFGDGTRLSIL.

This chain uses TRBV27 with TRBJ1-5; 7 nucleotides agree with TRBD1. The germline V gene has CDR1 MNHEY and CDR2 SMNVEV (reference sequence). CDR3 size: 15 residues. The V and J ends lost 3 bases and 4 bases, in that order; junction bases with no gene match: 6. The CDR3 nucleotides are TGTGCCAGCAGTTTCGCACAGGGGCTAAATCAGCCCCAGCATTTT. Translated, it gives CASSFAQGLNQPQHF.

V is TRBV5-4 and J is TRBJ1-6; the D gene is possibly TRBD1 (5 bases). The CDR3 runs 16 residues. CDR1 SGHNT and CDR2 YYREEE come from the germline V gene (reference sequence). Trimming took 3 bases from V and 9 from J, leaving 19 bases between them. As DNA, the CDR3 is TGTGCCAGCAGCTCCCGAGCCGGGACTATCGGTTCACCCCTCCACTTT. Its protein is CASSSRAGTIGSPLHF.

This clone has just one count. This rearrangement joins TRBV4-2 to TRBJ1-4, with D unresolved. V gave up 4 bases and J gave up 1 base, with 10 bases separating them. The CDR3 is made up of 15 amino acids. Germline V CDR1 and CDR2: LGHNA, YNFKEQ. CDR3 loop: CASSPQIQTNEKLFF. DNA of the CDR3: TGTGCCAGCAGCCCTCAGATTCAAACTAATGAAAAACTGTTTTTT.

This clone has just one count. The gene calls are TRBV6-5 and TRBJ2-7, with 7 bases aligning to TRBD1. V was clipped by 11 bases and J by 2 bases; unmatched bases: 9. The germline V gene has CDR1 MNHEY and CDR2 SVGAGI. CDR3 length: 13 residues. This CDR3 reads CALKGQQTYEQYF. The CDR3 nucleotides read TGTGCCTTGAAGGGACAGCAGACCTACGAGCAGTACTTC.

The V and J genes are TRBV5-4 and TRBJ2-7; 7 bases fit TRBD2. Trimming cost V 4 bases and J 7 bases; bases outside gene matches: 14. This CDR3 spans 15 amino acids. Germline V gene data show CDR1 as SGHNT and CDR2 as YYREEE (reference sequence). CDR3 residues: CASSRSAAGSGEQYF. CDR3 in DNA: TGTGCCAGCAGCCGGTCCGCAGCGGGGTCAGGGGAGCAGTACTTC.

The rearrangement links TRBV20-1 to TRBJ1-1, with D perhaps TRBD1 (5 bases). Germline V lookup: CDR1 DFQATT, CDR2 SNEGSKA (reference sequence). This CDR3 contains 11 residues. Trimming took 5 bases from V and 5 from J, leaving 9 bases between them. The DNA for the CDR3 is TGCAGTGCTCCGGAGGGGACTGAAGCTTTCTTT. It codes for CSAPEGTEAFF.

This clone was detected only once. The chain has TRBV28 and TRBJ1-1, with 9 nucleotides matching TRBD1. V trimming: 5 bases; J trimming: 5 bases; junction bases outside the gene matches: 12. The CDR3 totals 16 residues. Looked up from germline, CDR1 is MDHEN and CDR2 is SYDVKM. The CDR3 DNA sequence: TGTGCCAGCAGTCCCTTGGCGGACAGGGGATGGACTGAAGCTTTCTTT. Its translation is CASSPLADRGWTEAFF.

J is TRBJ1-6 and V is TRBV7-9; a weak D match, TRBD1 (5 bases). The CDR3 spans 15 residues. With 4 bases removed from V and 4 bases from J, the gap between germline ends came to 11 bases. CDR1 and CDR2 (germline): SEHNR, FQNEAQ (reference sequence). DNA of the CDR3: TGTGCCAGCAGCTACGGGGACTTTTATAATTCACCCCTCCACTTT. As protein: CASSYGDFYNSPLHF.

The chain joins TRBV7-8 to TRBJ2-7, with D maybe TRBD2 (6 bases). The ends were cut back, 4 bases at V and 0 bases at J, with 10 bases in the middle. Germline lookup yields CDR1 SGHVS and CDR2 FQNEAQ. CDR3 length: 14 amino acids. The CDR3 here is CASSSTRNSYEQYF. The DNA of the CDR3 is TGTGCCAGCAGCTCGACTAGAAACTCCTACGAGCAGTACTTC.

The gene calls are TRBV5-1 and TRBJ2-3; 9 positions agree with TRBD2. The CDR3 has 16 residues. With V trimmed by 4 bases and J by 6 bases, 12 bases remained unmatched. The germline V gene has CDR1 SGHRS and CDR2 YFSETQ. CDR3 DNA sequence: TGCGCCAGCAGCCCGGGCGCGGGGGGGCTTTTCGATACGCAGTATTTT. It codes for CASSPGAGGLFDTQYF.

The V call is TRBV3-1 (or the pseudogene TRBV3-2), the J call TRBJ1-2; D call uncertain. V lost 0 bases to trimming and J lost 4 bases, with 15 bases between them. The CDR3 totals 16 residues. In germline, CDR1 is LGHDT, CDR2 YNNKEL (reference sequence). The CDR3 DNA is TGTGCCAGCAGCCAAGATCGGGAGGACGGACGCTATGGCTACACCTTC. It translates to CASSQDREDGRYGYTF.

CDR3 protein: CASSPTGGEDPWEQYF. CDR3 DNA: TGTGCCAGCTCACCTACAGGGGGCGAGGATCCGTGGGAGCAGTACTTC. This sequence joins TRBV18 and TRBJ2-7, with TRBD1 identical over 9 bases. Germline loops: CDR1 KGHSH, CDR2 LQKENI. V was clipped by 3 bases and J by 7 bases; unmatched bases: 13. The CDR3 consists of 16 residues.